A single sample is the source of the 22 T cell receptor beta chains below, sequenced in a study of T cell responses to AZD1222 COVID-19 vaccine. Produced via immunoSEQ multiplex PCR; TCRdb's table is partial and in-frame only. The sample yields over 90,000 clones, roughly 88% seen once. Sequenced here: peripheral blood, sampled on day 0 of AZD1222 vaccination. Receptors originate from an adult in good health.

V is TRBV30 and J is TRBJ2-7, with a weak D call TRBD2 (5 bases). CDR3 size: 12 residues. Looked up from germline, CDR1 is GTSNPN and CDR2 is SVGIG (reference sequence). Deletions cut 3 bases from V and 3 bases from J, with 9 bases between. The CDR3 region has the DNA TGTGCCTGGAGCTGGAGGCACTACGAGCAGTACTTC. Residues: CAWSWRHYEQYF. The full variable domain, with the rest looked up from reference TRBV30 and TRBJ2-7, is SQTIHQWPATLVQPVGSPLSLECTVEGTSNPNLYWYRQAAGRGLQLLFYSVGIGQISSEVPQNLSASRPQDRQFILSSKKLLLSDSGFYLCAWSWRHYEQYFGPGTRLTVT.

The chain recombines TRBV11-2 with TRBJ1-2; D may be TRBD1 (6 bases). The V and J ends lost 5 bases and 2 bases respectively, with 15 bases between them. This CDR3 is 15 amino acids long. The germline V gene encodes CDR1 SGHAT and CDR2 FQNNGV. The DNA for the CDR3 is TGTGCCAGCAGCGAGGACAGAGCTACCAACTATGGCTACACCTTC. As protein: CASSEDRATNYGYTF.

This clone was detected only once. V is TRBV27 and J is TRBJ2-3; D not certain. This CDR3 spans 13 amino acids. V lost 7 bases to trimming and J lost 1 base, with 9 bases between them. Per germline, CDR1 MNHEY and CDR2 SMNVEV (reference sequence). The CDR3, as DNA: TGTGCCAGCACCTCCTTCGGCACAGATACGCAGTATTTT. The encoded protein is CASTSFGTDTQYF.

The table lists this clone with a count of one. V gene TRBV7-9 combines with J gene TRBJ1-1, with TRBD1 as a possible D gene (6 bases). This CDR3 comprises 14 residues. The V end lost 5 bases, the J end lost 1 base, and 11 bases lay between the germline ends. Germline V lookup: CDR1 SEHNR, CDR2 FQNEAQ (reference sequence). In DNA form, the CDR3 reads TGTGCCAGCAGCGAACTGGGGGCGAACACTGAAGCTTTCTTT. Residues: CASSELGANTEAFF.

Of note for this clone: The junction departs from germline at one end; a sequencing error may be responsible. V gene TRBV9 combines with J gene TRBJ1-3; TRBD1 might be the D (6 bases). In germline, CDR1 is SGDLS, CDR2 YYNGEE. This CDR3 is 14 amino acids long. The CDR3 nucleotides read TGTGCCAGCAGCGTAGAAGGTGAGCACAGGGAGTTAAATTTT. It translates to CASSVEGEHRELNF.

As to this clone: One junction end disagrees with the germline gene, perhaps due to a read error. The chain has TRBV7-7 and TRBJ2-3; D not certain. Germline values: CDR1 SSHAT, CDR2 FNYEAQ (reference sequence). The CDR3 has 14 amino acids. The CDR3 nucleotides read TGTGCTAGCAGCCAGAACCAAGGAGCAGATACGCAGTATTTT. Translation: CASSQNQGADTQYF.

This chain uses TRBV5-8 with TRBJ2-1; 12 bases agree with TRBD2. V lost 4 bases and J lost 14; bases outside the gene matches: 13. Germline values: CDR1 SGHTS, CDR2 YDEGEE. This CDR3 has 15 residues. In nucleotides, the CDR3 is TGTGCCAGCAGCCGGACTAGCGGGGCTCTGGGGGAGAAGTTCTTC. Protein: CASSRTSGALGEKFF. The whole variable domain, filled in from reference TRBV5-8 and TRBJ2-1, reads EAGVTQSPTHLIKTRGQQATLRCSPISGHTSVYWYQQALGLGLQFLLWYDEGEERNRGNFPPRFSGRQFPNYSSELNVNALELEDSALYLCASSRTSGALGEKFFGPGTRLTVL.

The chain joins TRBV7-2 to TRBJ1-5; no definite D call. Per the germline V gene, CDR1 is SGHTA and CDR2 is FQGNSA. V lost 5 bases and J 9 bases, leaving 11 bases between the germline ends. This CDR3 is 12 amino acids long. The CDR3 DNA sequence: TGTGCCAGCAGCGAAAATGTAGGGCCCCAGCATTTT. It is translated as CASSENVGPQHF.

In the case of this clone: Germline is not matched at one junction end, which may reflect a read error. This chain links TRBV24-1 with TRBJ2-3; D possibly corresponds to TRBD2 (5 bases). CDR1 is KGHDR and CDR2 is SFDVKD in the germline V gene. The CDR3 sequence is 12 residues long. In DNA form, the CDR3 reads TGTGCCACTAGTGGGAGTACCGATACGCAGTATTTT. Its translation is CATSGSTDTQYF.

The chain links TRBV29-1 to TRBJ2-7; 9 nucleotides align to TRBD1. J was trimmed by 3 bases and V by 7 bases; bases with no gene match: 7. The CDR3 runs 13 residues. Germline CDR1 reads SQVTM; CDR2 reads ANQGSEA. CDR3 residues: CSGTGQGVYEQYF. DNA of the CDR3: TGCAGCGGGACGGGACAGGGTGTCTACGAGCAGTACTTC.

This clone was observed a single time. The chain carries TRBV3-1 (or the pseudogene TRBV3-2) and TRBJ1-2; D is unclear. This CDR3 spans 14 amino acids. Trimming took 0 bases from V and 7 from J, leaving 12 bases between them. The germline gives CDR1 LGHDT, CDR2 YNNKEL (reference sequence). CDR3 in amino acids: CASSQEGGRGGYTF. In DNA, the CDR3 is TGTGCCAGCAGCCAAGAGGGCGGCCGAGGTGGCTACACCTTC.

The chain joins TRBV5-6 to TRBJ1-4; D is ambiguous. The length of the CDR3 is 13 residues. Trimming shortened V by 1 base and J by 10 bases, and 11 bases separated the two germline ends. Germline CDR1 is SGHDT and CDR2 is YYEEEE. The DNA for the CDR3 is TGTGCCAGCAGCTTGAGGGTTTTAGGAAAACTGTTTTTT. It is translated as CASSLRVLGKLFF.

J is TRBJ1-1 and V is TRBV2; no clear D. Per the germline V gene, CDR1 is SNHLY and CDR2 is FYNNEI. Trimming shortened V by 8 bases and J by 5 bases, and 15 bases separated the two germline ends. CDR3 length equals 13 residues. The CDR3 bases are TGTGCCAGCGCCCGGTCCCCTCTTACTGAAGCTTTCTTT. It encodes CASARSPLTEAFF.

The J gene is TRBJ2-1, the V gene TRBV14, with 11 nucleotides matching TRBD2. V shed 4 bases and J 4 bases; nucleotides not matched to a gene: 6. CDR3 length: 16 amino acids. Germline V lookup: CDR1 SGHDN, CDR2 FVKESK. Here the CDR3 reads CASSRTGTSGYNEQFF. The CDR3, as DNA: TGTGCCAGCAGCCGAACCGGGACTAGCGGTTACAATGAGCAGTTCTTC. Drawing the rest from reference TRBV14 and TRBJ2-1, the complete variable domain is EAGVTQFPSHSVIEKGQTVTLRCDPISGHDNLYWYRRVMGKEIKFLLHFVKESKQDESGMPNNRFLAERTGGTYSTLKVQPAELEDSGVYFCASSRTGTSGYNEQFFGPGTRLTVL.

The chain uses TRBV7-6 and TRBJ2-7; TRBD2 is a possible D gene (6 bases). The CDR3 totals 16 residues. Germline lookup yields CDR1 SGHVS and CDR2 FNYEAQ. V was cut by 1 base and J by 5 bases, with 18 bases left in between. Written as DNA, the CDR3 is TGTGCCAGCAGCTTAGGGCGGTCTAGCGATATGCACGAGCAGTACTTC. Translation: CASSLGRSSDMHEQYF.

V and J are TRBV5-5 and TRBJ2-1; 10 positions match TRBD2. CDR1 is SGHKS and CDR2 is YYEKEE in the germline V gene (reference sequence). The J segment lost 2 bases and the V segment lost 4 bases, leaving 6 bases of the junction unmatched. CDR3 length equals 16 residues. The CDR3 DNA sequence: TGTGCCAGCAGCACTGAGCGGGGGGGCCCCTACAATGAGCAGTTCTTC. Translation: CASSTERGGPYNEQFF.

This chain joins TRBV30 and TRBJ1-2, with 7 bases lining up with TRBD1. The germline V gene has CDR1 GTSNPN and CDR2 SVGIG (reference sequence). Losses at the gene ends were 5 bases for V and 5 bases for J; bases not matched to a gene: 8. This CDR3 has 13 amino acids. In DNA, the CDR3 is TGTGCCTGGGGTTTAGGGGGCTATTATGGCTACACCTTC. Amino acid sequence: CAWGLGGYYGYTF. Filled out from reference TRBV30 and TRBJ1-2, the complete variable domain reads SQTIHQWPATLVQPVGSPLSLECTVEGTSNPNLYWYRQAAGRGLQLLFYSVGIGQISSEVPQNLSASRPQDRQFILSSKKLLLSDSGFYLCAWGLGGYYGYTFGSGTRLTVV.

This clone was picked up one time. The V and J genes are TRBV5-8 and TRBJ1-5; D is perhaps TRBD1 (5 bases). Trimming stripped 0 bases from V and 0 bases from J, with 13 bases between. In germline, CDR1 is SGHTS, CDR2 YDEGEE. CDR3 length equals 17 residues. CDR3 in DNA: TGTGCCAGCAGCTTGGGTCAGGGAAGGGTTAGCAATCAGCCCCAGCATTTT. It translates to CASSLGQGRVSNQPQHF. The full variable domain, in which reference TRBV5-8 and TRBJ1-5 provide the parts outside the CDR3, is EAGVTQSPTHLIKTRGQQATLRCSPISGHTSVYWYQQALGLGLQFLLWYDEGEERNRGNFPPRFSGRQFPNYSSELNVNALELEDSALYLCASSLGQGRVSNQPQHFGDGTRLSIL.

The chain is built from TRBV28 and TRBJ1-5; D gene uncertain. Looked up from germline, CDR1 is MDHEN and CDR2 is SYDVKM. This CDR3 contains 15 residues. V was cut by 7 bases and J by 9 bases, with 22 bases left in between. The CDR3 region has the DNA TGTGCCAGCATGCCCCTGGTCTCAATACAAAGGCCCCAGCATTTT. Protein: CASMPLVSIQRPQHF.

This clone turned up a few times. The rearrangement uses TRBV4-3 and TRBJ1-3; D may be TRBD1 (6 bases). CDR1 is LGHNA, CDR2 YSLEER, per germline. V shed 4 bases and J shed 0 bases, with 19 bases lying between them. This CDR3 comprises 18 residues. The CDR3 DNA sequence: TGCGCCAGCAGCCCGAGCCAGGGGTTCTCGATCTCTGGAAACACCATATATTTT. Its protein product is CASSPSQGFSISGNTIYF.

Here the CDR3 DNA reads TGCGCCAGCAGCCAAGTCTTGGCAACGGGAGGCTACACCTTC. Translating gives CASSQVLATGGYTF. The rearrangement joins TRBV4-1 to TRBJ1-2; D unclear. Trimming removed 1 base at V and 8 bases at J, with 14 bases between. The CDR3 runs 14 residues. Germline V gives CDR1 MGHRA, CDR2 YSYEKL.

The sample holds a few counts of this clone. The J gene is TRBJ1-5, the V gene TRBV6-4; D call uncertain. The CDR3 sequence is 13 residues long. CDR1 is MRHNA and CDR2 is SNTAGT in the germline V gene. Deletions cut 0 bases from V and 8 bases from J, with 8 bases between. The CDR3 sequence is CASSDSDGEPQHF. CDR3 nucleotide sequence: TGTGCCAGCAGTGACTCGGACGGGGAGCCCCAGCATTTT.